The next 5 T cell receptor beta chains were all read from a single sample in a study of response to subunit inactivated influenza vaccine. TCRdb passed the RT-PCR reads through MiXCR, listing each CDR3 protein once. The table lists about 240,000 distinct CDR3 sequences, 9% to 15% of them singletons. This specimen was non-naive T cells sorted from PBMCs, taken around 14 days before vaccination. The receptors come from a middle-aged man who received an inactivated influenza vaccine.

The CDR3 nucleotides are TGTGCCAGCTCCGGGCGGGGGACGGGGGGGAAACTGTTTTTT. It specifies CASSGRGTGGKLFF. The chain carries TRBV6-1 and TRBJ1-4; a weak D match, TRBD1 (5 bases). The V end lost 8 bases, the J end lost 11 bases, and 21 bases lay between the germline ends. The CDR3 extends over 14 amino acids. Germline assignment: CDR1 MNHNS and CDR2 SASEGT.

The V and J genes are TRBV5-5 and TRBJ2-7; D unresolved. V lost 2 bases, J lost 2 bases, and 11 bases lay in between. The CDR3 is made up of 14 amino acids. Germline V gives CDR1 SGHKS, CDR2 YYEKEE (reference sequence). The CDR3 DNA reads as TGTGCCAGCAGCTTCTACTTAGGGCCCTACGAGCAGTACTTC. This encodes CASSFYLGPYEQYF.

In its sample, this clonotype was seen a few times. This sequence joins TRBV27 and TRBJ2-3; unclear D gene. V was clipped by 3 bases and J by 1 base, with 5 bases between them. The CDR3 covers 13 residues. Germline V lookup: CDR1 MNHEY, CDR2 SMNVEV (reference sequence). CDR3 bases: TGTGCCAGCAGTTTTCGGCGCACAGATACGCAGTATTTT. Amino acid sequence: CASSFRRTDTQYF.

This rearrangement joins TRBV5-5 to TRBJ2-2, with 9 bases aligning to TRBD1. J lost 7 bases, V lost 4 bases, and 8 bases had no gene match. The CDR3 has 15 amino acids. Per germline, CDR1 SGHKS and CDR2 YYEKEE (reference sequence). The CDR3 loop is CASSPAGQGIGELFF. Here the CDR3 DNA reads TGTGCCAGCAGCCCGGCGGGACAGGGTATCGGGGAGCTGTTTTTT.

This clonotype was seen a few times. The rearrangement uses TRBV5-1 and TRBJ1-1; D call uncertain. V lost 3 bases to trimming and J lost 0 bases, with 18 bases between them. This CDR3 contains 17 residues. The germline V gene encodes CDR1 SGHRS and CDR2 YFSETQ. CDR3 coding DNA: TGCGCCAGCAGCTGGACCGCTCGTGTACAAATGAACACTGAAGCTTTCTTT. Protein sequence: CASSWTARVQMNTEAFF.